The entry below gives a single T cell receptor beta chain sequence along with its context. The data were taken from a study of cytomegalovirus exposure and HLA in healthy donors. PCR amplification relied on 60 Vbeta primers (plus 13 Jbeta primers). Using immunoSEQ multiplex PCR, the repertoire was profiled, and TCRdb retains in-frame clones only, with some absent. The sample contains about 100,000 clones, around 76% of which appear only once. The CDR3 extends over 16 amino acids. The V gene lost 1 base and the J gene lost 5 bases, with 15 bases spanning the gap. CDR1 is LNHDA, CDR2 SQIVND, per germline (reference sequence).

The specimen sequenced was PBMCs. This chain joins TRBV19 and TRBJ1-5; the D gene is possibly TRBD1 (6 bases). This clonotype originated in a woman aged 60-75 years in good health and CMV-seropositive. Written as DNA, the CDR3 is TGTGCCAGTAGTATAGTAACAGGGTATTTGGATCAGCCCCAGCATTTT. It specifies CASSIVTGYLDQPQHF. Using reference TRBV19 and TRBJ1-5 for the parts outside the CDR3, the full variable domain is DGGITQSPKYLFRKEGQNVTLSCEQNLNHDAMYWYRQDPGQGLRLIYYSQIVNDFQKGDIAEGYSVSREKKESFPLTVTSAQKNPTAFYLCASSIVTGYLDQPQHFGDGTRLSIL.